This T cell receptor beta chain was sequenced in a study of blood T cell repertoires in COVID-19. Clones were read by immunoSEQ multiplex PCR, and TCRdb kept only the in-frame ones, dropping some. The sample shows 150,000 to 200,000 clones, around 91% of them seen only once. Donors of Cohort 3 who recovered were those that had two negative PCRs, clearance, or symptom resolution. Per the germline V gene, CDR1 is GTSNPN and CDR2 is SVGIG (reference sequence). Trimming took 3 bases from V and 2 from J, leaving 5 bases between them. This CDR3 has 12 residues. This clone was counted a single time. The sequence came from a woman under 30 who had recovered from COVID-19. The gene calls are TRBV30 and TRBJ2-1, with unresolved D. The source material was PBMCs or T cells enriched from blood (not recorded which). The CDR3 coding sequence is TGTGCCTGGAGCGTAGCCTACAATGAGCAGTTCTTC. Its translation is CAWSVAYNEQFF.